The clone carrying this TCR beta chain was seen only a few times. The data originate from a study of cytomegalovirus exposure and HLA in healthy donors. PCR employed 60 Vbeta and 13 Jbeta primers. Measured with immunoSEQ multiplex PCR; TCRdb has only the in-frame clones, and not every one. The sample records around 130,000 clones, 65% to 80% being singletons. CDR1 and CDR2 (germline): MNHEY, SMNVEV (reference sequence). V lost 3 bases and J lost 5; bases outside the gene matches: 3. CDR3 length: 14 residues. The genes are TRBV27 and TRBJ2-5, with 10 bases matching TRBD2. The clonotype comes from a woman between 18 and 30 years old in good health and CMV-seronegative. Input material: PBMCs. The CDR3 sequence: CASSFNSGRETQYF. The CDR3 region has the DNA TGTGCCAGCAGTTTCAATAGCGGGAGGGAGACCCAGTACTTC.